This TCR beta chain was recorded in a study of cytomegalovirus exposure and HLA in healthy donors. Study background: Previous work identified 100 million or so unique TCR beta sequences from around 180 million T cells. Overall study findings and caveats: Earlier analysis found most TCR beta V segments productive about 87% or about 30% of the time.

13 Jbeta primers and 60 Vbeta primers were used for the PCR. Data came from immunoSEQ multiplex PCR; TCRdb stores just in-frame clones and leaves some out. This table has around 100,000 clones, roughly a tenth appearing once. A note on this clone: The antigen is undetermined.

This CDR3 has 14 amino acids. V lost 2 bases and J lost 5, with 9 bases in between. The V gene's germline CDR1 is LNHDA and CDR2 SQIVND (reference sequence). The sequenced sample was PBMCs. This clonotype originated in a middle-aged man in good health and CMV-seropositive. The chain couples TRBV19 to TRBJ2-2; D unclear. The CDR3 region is CASSIRIGTGELFF. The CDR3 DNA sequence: TGTGCCAGTAGTATAAGGATCGGGACCGGGGAGCTGTTTTTT.